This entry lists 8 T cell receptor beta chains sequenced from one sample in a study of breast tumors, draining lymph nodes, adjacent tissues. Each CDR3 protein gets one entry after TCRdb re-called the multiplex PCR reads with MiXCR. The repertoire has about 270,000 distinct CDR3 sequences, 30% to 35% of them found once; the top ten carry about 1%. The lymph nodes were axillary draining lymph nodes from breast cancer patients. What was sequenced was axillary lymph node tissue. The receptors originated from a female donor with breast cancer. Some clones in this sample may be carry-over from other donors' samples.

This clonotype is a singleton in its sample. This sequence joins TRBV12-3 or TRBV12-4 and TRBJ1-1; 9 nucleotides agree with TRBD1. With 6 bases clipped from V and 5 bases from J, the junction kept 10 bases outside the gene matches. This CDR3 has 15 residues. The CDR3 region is CASRPTSGQGTEAFF. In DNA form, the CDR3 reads TGTGCCAGCAGACCTACCAGCGGACAGGGGACTGAAGCTTTCTTT.

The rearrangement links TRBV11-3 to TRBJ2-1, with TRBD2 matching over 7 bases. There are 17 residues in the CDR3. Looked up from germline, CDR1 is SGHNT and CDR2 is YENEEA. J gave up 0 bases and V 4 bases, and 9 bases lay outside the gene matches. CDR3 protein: CASSSERDPSSYNEQFF. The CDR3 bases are TGTGCCAGCAGCTCCGAGCGGGACCCGAGCTCCTACAATGAGCAGTTCTTC.

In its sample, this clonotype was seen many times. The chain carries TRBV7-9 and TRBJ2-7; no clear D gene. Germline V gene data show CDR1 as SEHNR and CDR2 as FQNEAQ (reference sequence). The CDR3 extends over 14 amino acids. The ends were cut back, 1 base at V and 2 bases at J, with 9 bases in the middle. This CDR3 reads CASSLVPSTYEQYF. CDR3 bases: TGTGCCAGCAGCTTAGTTCCCTCAACCTACGAGCAGTACTTC.

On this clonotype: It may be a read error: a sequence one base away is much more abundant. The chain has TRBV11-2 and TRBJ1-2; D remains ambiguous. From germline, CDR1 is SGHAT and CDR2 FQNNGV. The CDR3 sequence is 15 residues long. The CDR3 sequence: CAGSHVKGLDYGYTF. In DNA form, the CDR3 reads TGTGCCGGCAGCCATGTTAAGGGTCTCGACTATGGCTACACCTTC.

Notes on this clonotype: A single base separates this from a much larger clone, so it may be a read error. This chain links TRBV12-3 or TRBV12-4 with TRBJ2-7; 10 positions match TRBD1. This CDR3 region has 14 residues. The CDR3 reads CAGSLSGTGDEQYF. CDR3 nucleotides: TGTGCCGGCAGTTTATCGGGGACAGGGGACGAGCAGTACTTC.

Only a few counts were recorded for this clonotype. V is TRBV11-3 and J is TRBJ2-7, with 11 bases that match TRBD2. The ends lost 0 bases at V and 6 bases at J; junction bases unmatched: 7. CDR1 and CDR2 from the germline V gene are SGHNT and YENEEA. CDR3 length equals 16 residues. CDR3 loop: CASSLDSGRAGSEQYF. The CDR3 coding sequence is TGTGCCAGCAGCTTAGATAGCGGGAGGGCCGGGTCCGAGCAGTACTTC.

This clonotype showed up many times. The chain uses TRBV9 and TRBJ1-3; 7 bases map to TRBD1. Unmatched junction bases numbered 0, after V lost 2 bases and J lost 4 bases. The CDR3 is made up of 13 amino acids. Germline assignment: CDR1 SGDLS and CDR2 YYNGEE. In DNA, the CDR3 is TGTGCCAGCAGCGTGACAGGGGGAAACACCATATATTTT. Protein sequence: CASSVTGGNTIYF.

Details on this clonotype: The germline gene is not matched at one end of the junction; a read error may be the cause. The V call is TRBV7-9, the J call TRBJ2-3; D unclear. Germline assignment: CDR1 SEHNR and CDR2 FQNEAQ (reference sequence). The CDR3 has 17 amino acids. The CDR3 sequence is CANSSLDRWRGTDTLYF. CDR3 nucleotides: TGTGCCAACAGCTCCCTTGATAGGTGGCGAGGCACAGATACGCTGTACTTT.